The 14 T cell receptor beta chains given below trace back to one sample, sequenced in a study of blood T cell repertoires in COVID-19. The data were produced by immunoSEQ multiplex PCR, yet TCRdb's version contains in-frame clones alone and is incomplete. Here the sample spans over 50,000 clones, 70% to 90% being singletons. The specimen was peripheral blood. The receptor set was obtained from a human donor in a cohort sampled during active COVID-19.

V usage is TRBV5-1 and J usage is TRBJ2-2; 7 bases map to TRBD2. The V segment lost 0 bases and the J segment 4 bases; nucleotides outside the gene matches: 6. In germline, CDR1 is SGHRS, CDR2 YFSETQ. The CDR3 covers 16 residues. In DNA form, the CDR3 reads TGCGCCAGCAGCTTGGCGGCTAGCGGAAGCACCGGGGAGCTGTTTTTT. Residues: CASSLAASGSTGELFF.

V is TRBV18 and J is TRBJ1-5; 7 bases agree with TRBD1. CDR3 length: 14 residues. The V and J ends lost 3 bases and 5 bases, in that order; junction bases with no gene match: 4. Per the germline V gene, CDR1 is KGHSH and CDR2 is LQKENI. In nucleotides, the CDR3 is TGTGCCAGCTCACCCGGGACAGCCGATCAGCCCCAGCATTTT. Translating it yields CASSPGTADQPQHF.

The rearrangement links TRBV6-5 to TRBJ1-1, with a weak D call TRBD1 (5 bases). Germline V lookup: CDR1 MNHEY, CDR2 SVGAGI. Trimming took off 6 bases at V and 1 base at J, with 9 bases between the two ends. The CDR3 extends over 13 amino acids. In nucleotides, the CDR3 is TGTGCCAGCAGGGCACAGGAGAACACTGAAGCTTTCTTT. Its protein product is CASRAQENTEAFF.

J is TRBJ2-1 and V is TRBV27; D gene unclear. The CDR3 contains 15 residues. Looked up from germline, CDR1 is MNHEY and CDR2 is SMNVEV (reference sequence). The V end lost 4 bases, the J end lost 0 bases, and 10 bases lay between the germline ends. The CDR3: CASSSLHPSYNEQFF. CDR3 sequence (DNA): TGTGCCAGCAGTTCCTTACACCCCTCCTACAATGAGCAGTTCTTC.

The V call is TRBV2, the J call TRBJ1-1, with no clear D. CDR1 SNHLY and CDR2 FYNNEI come from the germline V gene. The CDR3 totals 13 residues. The V and J ends lost 2 bases and 4 bases respectively, with 8 bases between them. The CDR3 sequence: CASSETGSTEAFF. CDR3 in DNA: TGTGCCAGCAGTGAAACGGGTAGCACTGAAGCTTTCTTT. The full variable domain, in which reference TRBV2 and TRBJ1-1 provide the parts outside the CDR3, is EPEVTQTPSHQVTQMGQEVILRCVPISNHLYFYWYRQILGQKVEFLVSFYNNEISEKSEIFDDQFSVERPDGSNFTLKIRSTKLEDSAMYFCASSETGSTEAFFGQGTRLTVV.

The chain has TRBV3-1 (or the pseudogene TRBV3-2) and TRBJ2-7; the match to TRBD1 covers 7 bases. This CDR3 is 14 amino acids long. Trimming took 3 bases from V and 3 from J; bases not matched to a gene: 5. Looked up from germline, CDR1 is LGHDT and CDR2 is YNNKEL (reference sequence). The CDR3 spells CASSHGTAGYEQYF. As DNA, the CDR3 is TGTGCCAGCAGCCACGGGACAGCAGGCTACGAGCAGTACTTC.

The CDR3, as DNA: TGTGCCAGCAGTTTATTGCAGGGGTTGGGGAACACTGAAGCTTTCTTT. It yields the protein CASSLLQGLGNTEAFF. This chain links TRBV27 with TRBJ1-1; D is perhaps TRBD1 (6 bases). This CDR3 comprises 16 residues. Deletions cut 1 base from V and 1 base from J, with 13 bases between. Germline CDR1 MNHEY, CDR2 SMNVEV (reference sequence).

The gene calls are TRBV6-5 and TRBJ1-2, with 10 positions matching TRBD1. The CDR3 has 15 amino acids. Germline CDR1 reads MNHEY; CDR2 reads SVGAGI. Trimming took 6 bases from V and 2 from J; bases not matched to a gene: 6. This chain's CDR3 is CASRVPGQGNYGYTF. The CDR3 DNA reads TGTGCCAGCAGAGTCCCGGGACAGGGGAACTATGGCTACACCTTC.

The chain couples TRBV24-1 to TRBJ2-1, with a possible D match to TRBD1 (7 bases). Germline V gives CDR1 KGHDR, CDR2 SFDVKD. V was shortened by 9 bases and J by 2 bases, with 13 bases between the two germline ends. The CDR3 is made up of 14 amino acids. CDR3 region: CATEGGTAYNEQFF. Here the CDR3 DNA reads TGTGCCACCGAAGGGGGGACAGCCTACAATGAGCAGTTCTTC.

The chain employs TRBV2 and TRBJ2-3; tentative D call: TRBD2 (5 bases). Between the trimmed V and J ends, which lost 8 bases and 1 base, there was a span of 10 bases. This CDR3 region has 13 residues. Germline assignment: CDR1 SNHLY and CDR2 FYNNEI. The CDR3 loop is CASGRGGTDTQYF. The DNA of the CDR3 is TGTGCCAGCGGGAGAGGCGGCACAGATACGCAGTATTTT.

J is TRBJ2-2 and V is TRBV27; 15 positions agree with TRBD2. Germline V lookup: CDR1 MNHEY, CDR2 SMNVEV (reference sequence). Losses at the gene ends were 5 bases for V and 7 bases for J; bases not matched to a gene: 2. This CDR3 contains 15 residues. CDR3 in amino acids: CASSPGLAGGGELFF. DNA for the CDR3: TGTGCCAGCAGTCCGGGACTAGCGGGAGGCGGGGAGCTGTTTTTT.

The chain has TRBV6-1 and TRBJ2-5; tentatively, D is TRBD2 (6 bases). CDR1 MNHNS and CDR2 SASEGT come from the germline V gene. This CDR3 region has 13 residues. Trimming stripped 1 base from V and 5 bases from J, with 8 bases between. CDR3 sequence (DNA): TGTGCCAGCAGTGAAGGACTAGGGGAGACCCAGTACTTC. Translating gives CASSEGLGETQYF.

This chain joins TRBV19 and TRBJ1-2, with D tentatively TRBD1 (5 bases). This CDR3 contains 14 residues. Germline assignment: CDR1 LNHDA and CDR2 SQIVND (reference sequence). V was clipped by 5 bases and J by 7 bases, with 17 bases between them. The CDR3 loop reads CASSPQTGVGGYTF. CDR3 coding DNA: TGTGCCAGTAGTCCCCAGACGGGGGTCGGTGGCTACACCTTC.

The rearrangement links TRBV12-5 to TRBJ2-5, with 10 bases fitting TRBD1. Looked up from germline, CDR1 is LGHNT and CDR2 is FRNRAP. The CDR3 contains 14 residues. The J segment lost 3 bases and the V segment lost 6 bases, leaving 4 bases of the junction unmatched. CDR3 sequence: CASGRTGGEETQYF. In DNA form, the CDR3 reads TGTGCTAGTGGCCGGACAGGGGGGGAAGAGACCCAGTACTTC.